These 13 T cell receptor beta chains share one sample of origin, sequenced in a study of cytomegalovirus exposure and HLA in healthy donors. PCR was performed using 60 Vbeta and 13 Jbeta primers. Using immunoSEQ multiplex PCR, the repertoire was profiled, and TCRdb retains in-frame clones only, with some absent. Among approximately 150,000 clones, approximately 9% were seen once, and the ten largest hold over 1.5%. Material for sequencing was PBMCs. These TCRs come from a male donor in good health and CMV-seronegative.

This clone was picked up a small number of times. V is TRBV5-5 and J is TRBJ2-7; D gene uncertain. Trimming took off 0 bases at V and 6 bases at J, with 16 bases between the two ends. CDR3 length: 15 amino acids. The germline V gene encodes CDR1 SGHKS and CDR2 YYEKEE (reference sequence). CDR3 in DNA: TGTGCCAGCAGCTTGGAGTTTCGGCCGACAACCGAGCAGTACTTC. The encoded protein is CASSLEFRPTTEQYF.

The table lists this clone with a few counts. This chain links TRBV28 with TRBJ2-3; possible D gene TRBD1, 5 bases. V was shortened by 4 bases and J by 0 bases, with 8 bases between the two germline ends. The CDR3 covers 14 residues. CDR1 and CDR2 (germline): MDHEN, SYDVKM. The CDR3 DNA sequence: TGTGCCAGCAGTTCTACAGGTAGCACAGATACGCAGTATTTT. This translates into CASSSTGSTDTQYF.

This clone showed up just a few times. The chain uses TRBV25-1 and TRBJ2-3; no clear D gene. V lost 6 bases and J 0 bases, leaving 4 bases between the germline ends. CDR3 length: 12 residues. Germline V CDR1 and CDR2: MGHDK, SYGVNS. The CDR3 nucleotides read TGTGCCAGCAGGGAGAGCACAGATACGCAGTATTTT. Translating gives CASRESTDTQYF.

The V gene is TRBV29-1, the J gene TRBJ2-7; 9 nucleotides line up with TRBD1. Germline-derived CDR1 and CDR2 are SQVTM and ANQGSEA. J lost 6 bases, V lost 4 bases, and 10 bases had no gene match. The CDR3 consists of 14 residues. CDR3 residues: CSVANRDRVGEQYF. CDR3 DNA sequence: TGCAGCGTTGCCAACCGGGACAGGGTGGGCGAGCAGTACTTC.

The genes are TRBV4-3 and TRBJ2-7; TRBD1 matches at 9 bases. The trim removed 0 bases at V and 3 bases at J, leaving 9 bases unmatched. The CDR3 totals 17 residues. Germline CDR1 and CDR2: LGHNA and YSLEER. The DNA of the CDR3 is TGCGCCAGCAGCCAAGAATTCCTAGGACAGGGGAGCTACGAGCAGTACTTC. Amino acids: CASSQEFLGQGSYEQYF.

The CDR3 loop reads CASSSLAGGTYEQYF. In nucleotides, the CDR3 is TGTGCCAGCAGCTCGCTAGCGGGAGGTACCTACGAGCAGTACTTC. This chain uses TRBV11-2 with TRBJ2-7; 11 bases map to TRBD2. Germline assignment: CDR1 SGHAT and CDR2 FQNNGV. The CDR3 length is 15 residues. Trimming took 4 bases from V and 2 from J; bases not matched to a gene: 4.

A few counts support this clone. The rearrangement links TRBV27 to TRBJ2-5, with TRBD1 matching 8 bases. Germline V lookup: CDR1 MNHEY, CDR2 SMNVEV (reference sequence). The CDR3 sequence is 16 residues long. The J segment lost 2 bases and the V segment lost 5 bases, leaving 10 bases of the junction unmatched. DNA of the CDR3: TGTGCCAGCAGTCCCCTCCGAGGGACAGGTCAAGAGACCCAGTACTTC. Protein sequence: CASSPLRGTGQETQYF.

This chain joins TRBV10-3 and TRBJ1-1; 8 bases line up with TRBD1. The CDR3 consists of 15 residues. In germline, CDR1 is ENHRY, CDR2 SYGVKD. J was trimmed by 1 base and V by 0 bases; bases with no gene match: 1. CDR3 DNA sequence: TGTGCCATCAGTGAGTCCGGGACAGGGAACACTGAAGCTTTCTTT. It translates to CAISESGTGNTEAFF.

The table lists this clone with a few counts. DNA of the CDR3: TGTGCCAGCACCAGAACAGGGGGTAACTATGGCTACACCTTC. Translating it yields CASTRTGGNYGYTF. The gene calls are TRBV28 and TRBJ1-2; 8 bases map to TRBD1. CDR1 is MDHEN and CDR2 is SYDVKM in the germline V gene. J lost 1 base, V lost 7 bases, and 5 bases had no gene match. The CDR3 is made up of 14 amino acids.

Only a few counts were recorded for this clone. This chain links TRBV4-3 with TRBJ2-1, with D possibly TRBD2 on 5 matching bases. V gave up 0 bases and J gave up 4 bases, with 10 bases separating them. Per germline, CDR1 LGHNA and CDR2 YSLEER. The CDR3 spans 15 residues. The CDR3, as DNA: TGCGCCAGCAGCCAAGAAAGCGGCGATTACAATGAGCAGTTCTTC. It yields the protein CASSQESGDYNEQFF.

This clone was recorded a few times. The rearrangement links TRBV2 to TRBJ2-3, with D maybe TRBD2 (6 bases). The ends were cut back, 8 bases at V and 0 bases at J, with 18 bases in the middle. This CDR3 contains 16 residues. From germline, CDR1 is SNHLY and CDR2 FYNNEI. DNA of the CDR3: TGTGCCAGCGCCAAAGGCGGGGCATACAGCACAGATACGCAGTATTTT. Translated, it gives CASAKGGAYSTDTQYF.

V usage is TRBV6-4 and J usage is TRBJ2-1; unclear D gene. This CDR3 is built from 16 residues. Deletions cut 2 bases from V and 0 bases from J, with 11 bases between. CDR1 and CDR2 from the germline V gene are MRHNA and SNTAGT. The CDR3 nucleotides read TGTGCCAGCAGTGACACTGTCGGTTACTCCTACAATGAGCAGTTCTTC. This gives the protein CASSDTVGYSYNEQFF.

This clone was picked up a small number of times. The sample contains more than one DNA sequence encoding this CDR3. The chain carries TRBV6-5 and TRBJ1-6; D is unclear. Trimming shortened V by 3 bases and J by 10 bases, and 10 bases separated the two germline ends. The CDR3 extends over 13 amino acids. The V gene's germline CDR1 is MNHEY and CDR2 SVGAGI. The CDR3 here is CASSYSEYSPLHF. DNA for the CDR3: TGTGCCAGCAGTTATTCGGAGTACTCACCCCTCCACTTT.